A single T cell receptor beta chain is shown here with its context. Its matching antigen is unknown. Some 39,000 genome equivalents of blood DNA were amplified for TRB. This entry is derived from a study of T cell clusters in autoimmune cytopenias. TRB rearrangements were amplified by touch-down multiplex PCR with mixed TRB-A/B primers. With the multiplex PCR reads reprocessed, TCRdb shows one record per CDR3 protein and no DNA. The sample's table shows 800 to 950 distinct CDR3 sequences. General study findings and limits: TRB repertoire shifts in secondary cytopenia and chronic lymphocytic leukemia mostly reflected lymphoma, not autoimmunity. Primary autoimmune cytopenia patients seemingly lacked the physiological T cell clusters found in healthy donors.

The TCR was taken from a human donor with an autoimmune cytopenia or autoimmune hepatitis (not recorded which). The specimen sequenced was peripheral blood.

Here the CDR3 reads CASSSDSYGYTF. The rearrangement uses TRBV5-1 and TRBJ1-2; TCRdb returns TRBD1, unconfirmable since there is no DNA. Germline V CDR1 and CDR2: SGHRS, YFSETQ. This CDR3 region has 12 residues.